This section outlines one T cell receptor beta chain sequence together with its context. The data were produced by immunoSEQ multiplex PCR, yet TCRdb's version contains in-frame clones alone and is incomplete. The table shows under 100,000 clones, with about 84% occurring only once. These data belong to a study of blood T cell repertoires in COVID-19. As for the study in general: Sites in the United States, Italy and Spain provided acute and convalescent COVID-19 samples. In each case, the material was cDNA or gDNA derived from T cells, B-cell-depleted T cells, or PBMCs.

The V end was cut by 0 bases, the J end by 2 bases, with 18 bases between. Germline assignment: CDR1 SGDLS and CDR2 YYNGEE. The CDR3 sequence is 18 residues long. The TCR originated in a man aged 80 or over with active or convalescent COVID-19. The source material was peripheral blood. The chain has TRBV9 and TRBJ1-3; no clear D. The CDR3 loop reads CASSVEGAHNVPGNTIYF. CDR3 DNA: TGTGCCAGCAGCGTAGAGGGAGCCCACAACGTACCTGGAAACACCATATATTTT.